The 27 T cell receptor beta chains reported below all come from one sample, sequenced in a study of vaccination and CD4 T cells after COVID-19. Sequenced with the Oncomine TCR Beta short-read assay was DNA taken from cultured CD4+ T cells. TCRdb itself ran the PCR reads through MiXCR, one entry per CDR3 protein. The sample records roughly 8,900 distinct CDR3 sequences, 60% being singletons. No antigen has been assigned to these receptors. Treatment given: roughly 10-day PBMC culture with coronavirus spike peptide pools or control peptides (ViraFEST assay). This material consisted of cultured CD4+ T cells from blood, taken after SARS-CoV-2 vaccination. The receptors here all came from a human donor with COVID-19.

The V call is TRBV2, the J call TRBJ1-5, with 7 bases that match TRBD1. There are 14 residues in the CDR3. J was trimmed by 3 bases and V by 6 bases; bases with no gene match: 5. Germline V gives CDR1 SNHLY, CDR2 FYNNEI. This CDR3 reads CASSRDSFNQPQHF. DNA of the CDR3: TGTGCCAGCAGCAGGGACAGTTTCAATCAGCCCCAGCATTTT.

The chain combines TRBV7-2 with TRBJ1-1; D not resolved. CDR3 size: 13 residues. Trimming removed 1 base from V and 10 bases from J, with 13 bases in between. The germline V gene has CDR1 SGHTA and CDR2 FQGNSA. DNA for the CDR3: TGTGCCAGCAGCTTAGGGTTCCGGGCAGGAGCTTTCTTT. Translated, it gives CASSLGFRAGAFF.

This clonotype was seen a few times. The CDR3 reads CASSPAGWDTQYF. In DNA, the CDR3 is TGTGCCAGCAGCCCAGCGGGGTGGGATACGCAGTATTTT. The V and J genes are TRBV7-2 and TRBJ2-3; 7 positions match TRBD2. The ends lost 5 bases at V and 6 bases at J; junction bases unmatched: 5. The CDR3 loop spans 13 amino acids. Germline CDR1 is SGHTA and CDR2 is FQGNSA.

The chain joins TRBV7-3 to TRBJ2-1; the match to TRBD1 covers 7 bases. J was trimmed by 7 bases and V by 6 bases; bases with no gene match: 3. Germline CDR1 SGHTA, CDR2 FQGTGA. This CDR3 spans 12 amino acids. CDR3 loop: CASSQQGNEQFF. As DNA, the CDR3 is TGTGCCAGCAGTCAACAGGGGAATGAGCAGTTCTTC.

V usage is TRBV6-2 or TRBV6-3 and J usage is TRBJ1-1; D may be TRBD1 (5 bases). This CDR3 is built from 13 residues. Germline V lookup: CDR1 MNHEY, CDR2 SVGEGT. The V end was cut by 1 base, the J end by 10 bases, with 13 bases between. The CDR3 DNA reads TGTGCCAGCAGTTACTTCCGGACAACAGGAGCTTTCTTT. As protein: CASSYFRTTGAFF.

This clonotype was detected once. V usage is TRBV7-2 and J usage is TRBJ2-7, with TRBD2 as a possible D gene (6 bases). This CDR3 region has 12 residues. CDR1 and CDR2 (germline): SGHTA, FQGNSA. V was pared by 4 bases and J by 2 bases, with 6 bases between. The CDR3 region is CASSWTTYEQYF. The CDR3, as DNA: TGTGCCAGCAGCTGGACTACCTACGAGCAGTACTTC.

The J gene is TRBJ2-5, the V gene TRBV6-1; TRBD2 is a possible D gene (5 bases). V was pared by 4 bases and J by 1 base, with 13 bases between. Germline CDR1 MNHNS, CDR2 SASEGT. The CDR3 has 15 residues. DNA for the CDR3: TGTGCCAGCAGTGGCGCCGGGGTTTCCCAAGAGACCCAGTACTTC. Its translation is CASSGAGVSQETQYF.

The genes are TRBV5-4 and TRBJ2-1; TRBD2 aligns across 9 bases. Trimming cost V 0 bases and J 9 bases; bases outside gene matches: 7. Per the germline V gene, CDR1 is SGHNT and CDR2 is YYREEE (reference sequence). CDR3 size: 15 residues. The CDR3 loop is CASSLGLAGRGEQFF. The CDR3 bases are TGTGCCAGCAGCTTGGGGCTAGCGGGGCGGGGTGAGCAGTTCTTC. The complete variable domain, with remaining parts taken from reference TRBV5-4 and TRBJ2-1, reads ETGVTQSPTHLIKTRGQQVTLRCSSQSGHNTVSWYQQALGQGPQFIFQYYREEENGRGNFPPRFSGLQFPNYSSELNVNALELDDSALYLCASSLGLAGRGEQFFGPGTRLTVL.

The sample holds a few counts of this clonotype. This sequence joins TRBV6-1 and TRBJ1-1, with TRBD1 matching over 8 bases. The V gene's germline CDR1 is MNHNS and CDR2 SASEGT. This CDR3 comprises 15 residues. Unmatched junction bases numbered 10, after V lost 6 bases and J lost 4 bases. The CDR3 region has the DNA TGTGCCAGCAGCCGACAGGGGACCCCGGGCACTGAAGCTTTCTTT. This encodes CASSRQGTPGTEAFF.

The J gene is TRBJ2-2, the V gene TRBV19, with TRBD2 matching 13 bases. Per germline, CDR1 LNHDA and CDR2 SQIVND (reference sequence). With 4 bases clipped from V and 4 bases from J, the junction kept 3 bases outside the gene matches. The CDR3 is 16 amino acids. CDR3 DNA sequence: TGTGCCAGTAGTACGCGGACTAGCGGGGGCACCGGGGAGCTGTTTTTT. Translation: CASSTRTSGGTGELFF.

This clonotype appeared a few times. The chain uses TRBV15 and TRBJ1-5; D is possibly TRBD1 (5 bases). Trimming took 0 bases from V and 8 from J, leaving 8 bases between them. The V gene's germline CDR1 is LNHNV and CDR2 YYDKDF (reference sequence). The CDR3 is 13 amino acids. The DNA for the CDR3 is TGTGCCACCAGCAGAGATCGGGGGAAGCCCCAGCATTTT. It yields the protein CATSRDRGKPQHF.

The chain uses TRBV6-2 or TRBV6-3 and TRBJ2-5; TRBD2 matches 10 bases. The CDR3 contains 16 residues. J gave up 4 bases and V 6 bases, and 11 bases lay outside the gene matches. The germline V gene has CDR1 MNHEY and CDR2 SVGEGT. For the CDR3, the DNA is TGTGCCAGCAGGGACCGGACTAGCGGAGGAGGAGAGACCCAGTACTTC. It translates to CASRDRTSGGGETQYF.

In DNA form, the CDR3 reads TGTGCCAGCAGCCCCCCCGGTGTGGCGCGGGGGCGCACAGATACGCAGTATTTT. Residues: CASSPPGVARGRTDTQYF. This sequence joins TRBV11-2 and TRBJ2-3, with D perhaps TRBD2 (7 bases). CDR1 is SGHAT, CDR2 FQNNGV, per germline. The germline V and J ends were trimmed by 5 bases and 1 base, with 22 bases remaining between them. This CDR3 is 18 amino acids long. Looking up the rest from reference TRBV11-2 and TRBJ2-3 gives the full variable domain: EAGVAQSPRYKIIEKRQSVAFWCNPISGHATLYWYQQILGQGPKLLIQFQNNGVVDDSQLPKDRFSAERLKGVDSTLKIQPAKLEDSAVYLCASSPPGVARGRTDTQYFGPGTRLTVL.

The V call is TRBV11-3, the J call TRBJ2-3; D possibly corresponds to TRBD1 (6 bases). V shed 6 bases and J shed 1 base, with 17 bases lying between them. Looked up from germline, CDR1 is SGHNT and CDR2 is YENEEA. This CDR3 has 16 amino acids. The CDR3, as DNA: TGTGCCAGCAGTTACTCAGGGGCGGTGGGCACAGATACGCAGTATTTT. Encoded protein: CASSYSGAVGTDTQYF.

CDR3 sequence (DNA): TGTGCCAGCAGCTTTGATTTGAGTCAGCCCCAGCATTTT. It is translated as CASSFDLSQPQHF. The chain couples TRBV7-2 to TRBJ1-5; D gene ambiguous. Trimming stripped 3 bases from V and 6 bases from J, with 9 bases between. The CDR3 has 13 residues. From germline, CDR1 is SGHTA and CDR2 FQGNSA.

The rearrangement joins TRBV15 to TRBJ1-1; tentative D call: TRBD1 (5 bases). Deletions cut 3 bases from V and 7 bases from J, with 15 bases between. The CDR3 is 14 residues long. Germline CDR1 reads LNHNV; CDR2 reads YYDKDF (reference sequence). CDR3 nucleotide sequence: TGTGCCACCAGCAGCGATCGGGGGGGTGGTGAAGCTTTCTTT. Protein product: CATSSDRGGGEAFF.

The V call is TRBV11-3, the J call TRBJ2-7; D is perhaps TRBD2 (6 bases). Trimming pared 6 bases from V and 6 bases from J, leaving 15 bases between. Germline CDR1 SGHNT, CDR2 YENEEA. The CDR3 is 13 residues long. CDR3 in amino acids: CASREMGGSEQYF. The CDR3 nucleotides read TGTGCCAGCAGGGAGATGGGGGGAAGCGAGCAGTACTTC. Variable domain in full (rest from reference TRBV11-3 and TRBJ2-7): EAGVVQSPRYKIIEKKQPVAFWCNPISGHNTLYWYLQNLGQGPELLIRYENEEAVDDSQLPKDRFSAERLKGVDSTLKIQPAELGDSAVYLCASREMGGSEQYFGPGTRLTVT.

V usage is TRBV20-1 and J usage is TRBJ1-5; D unclear. This CDR3 is 14 amino acids long. Germline V CDR1 and CDR2: DFQATT, SNEGSKA (reference sequence). The V end lost 5 bases, the J end lost 3 bases, and 14 bases lay between the germline ends. The CDR3 protein is CSASFHGPNQPQHF. CDR3 sequence (DNA): TGCAGTGCTTCCTTTCATGGCCCCAATCAGCCCCAGCATTTT.

This clonotype was seen once. The chain carries TRBV4-2 and TRBJ2-2, with D unclear. Germline V CDR1 and CDR2: LGHNA, YNFKEQ. The CDR3 contains 12 residues. The V gene lost 4 bases and the J gene lost 7 bases, with 7 bases spanning the gap. CDR3 DNA: TGTGCCAGCAGCCGCCAGAACGGGGAGCTGTTTTTT. It codes for CASSRQNGELFF.

There are a few counts of this clonotype. The rearrangement links TRBV28 to TRBJ1-1, with 8 bases matching TRBD1. Germline-derived CDR1 and CDR2 are MDHEN and SYDVKM. V lost 3 bases and J lost 6; bases outside the gene matches: 9. This CDR3 is built from 15 residues. The CDR3 DNA is TGTGCCAGCAGTTTTTCCAGGGGGCGTGTGGCTGAAGCTTTCTTT. It is translated as CASSFSRGRVAEAFF.

As for this clonotype: The junction does not match germline at one end; this may be a read error. The chain employs TRBV5-5 and TRBJ1-1; TRBD1 agrees at 11 bases. CDR3 length: 13 residues. CDR1 is SGHKS, CDR2 YYEKEE, per germline (reference sequence). Written as DNA, the CDR3 is TGTGCCAGCGAGGGACAGGGGGGAACTGAAGCTTTCTTC. Protein product: CASEGQGGTEAFF.

The chain links TRBV20-1 to TRBJ1-3, with a possible D match to TRBD1 (5 bases). CDR1 is DFQATT, CDR2 SNEGSKA, per germline (reference sequence). This CDR3 region has 14 residues. Trimming pared 6 bases from V and 2 bases from J, leaving 14 bases between. The chain's CDR3 is CSAGPSSPGNTIYF. CDR3 nucleotides: TGCAGTGCGGGACCGAGTAGTCCTGGAAACACCATATATTTT.

The chain has TRBV15 and TRBJ1-6; D may be TRBD1 (5 bases). CDR3 size: 16 residues. V lost 0 bases and J lost 4, with 10 bases in between. From germline, CDR1 is LNHNV and CDR2 YYDKDF (reference sequence). The CDR3 coding sequence is TGTGCCACCAGCAGAGATCGGGGGGGATATAATTCACCCCTCCACTTT. It codes for CATSRDRGGYNSPLHF.

The gene calls are TRBV20-1 and TRBJ1-5; D gene uncertain. Germline CDR1 and CDR2: DFQATT and SNEGSKA (reference sequence). Trimming took 1 base from V and 1 from J, leaving 5 bases between them. This CDR3 region has 13 residues. The CDR3 nucleotides read TGCAGTGCTAGAGGCGAGAGCAATCAGCCCCAGCATTTT. Its protein is CSARGESNQPQHF.

CDR3 in amino acids: CASSSGTPANYGYTF. The DNA of the CDR3 is TGTGCCAGCAGTTCAGGTACACCGGCTAACTATGGCTACACCTTC. The J gene is TRBJ1-2, the V gene TRBV28; no definite D call. CDR1 is MDHEN and CDR2 is SYDVKM in the germline V gene. Trimming left V 4 bases short and J 0 bases short, with 12 bases between. The CDR3 has 15 amino acids.

CDR3 in DNA: TGTGCCAGCAGTGTGGTGGGTAGCGGGGGGACAGATACGCAGTATTTT. Protein sequence: CASSVVGSGGTDTQYF. This sequence joins TRBV6-1 and TRBJ2-3, with 10 bases matching TRBD2. The germline V gene has CDR1 MNHNS and CDR2 SASEGT. The CDR3 sequence is 16 residues long. V shed 4 bases and J 3 bases; nucleotides not matched to a gene: 7.

The J gene is TRBJ1-3, the V gene TRBV6-1; tentative D call: TRBD1 (6 bases). The CDR3 consists of 15 residues. Between the trimmed V and J ends, which lost 6 bases and 4 bases, there was a span of 16 bases. CDR1 and CDR2 from the germline V gene are MNHNS and SASEGT. Here the CDR3 reads CASRRGTTGGNTIYF. The CDR3 coding sequence is TGTGCCAGCAGACGGGGGACAACCGGAGGAAACACCATATATTTT.